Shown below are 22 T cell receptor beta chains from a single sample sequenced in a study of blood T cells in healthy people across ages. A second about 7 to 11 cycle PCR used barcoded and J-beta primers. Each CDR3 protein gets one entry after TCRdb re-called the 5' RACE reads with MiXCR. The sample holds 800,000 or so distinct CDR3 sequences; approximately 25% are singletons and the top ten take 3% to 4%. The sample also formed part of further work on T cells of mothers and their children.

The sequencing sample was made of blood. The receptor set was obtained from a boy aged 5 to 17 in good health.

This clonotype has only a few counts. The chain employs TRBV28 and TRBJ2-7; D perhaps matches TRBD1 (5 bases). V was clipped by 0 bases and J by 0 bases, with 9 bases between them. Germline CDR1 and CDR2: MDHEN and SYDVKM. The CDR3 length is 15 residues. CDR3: CASSLWQGSSYEQYF. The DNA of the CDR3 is TGTGCCAGCAGTTTATGGCAGGGCAGCTCCTACGAGCAGTACTTC.

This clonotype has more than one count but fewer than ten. The CDR3, as DNA: TGTGCCAGCAGCCAACTTGCGGGACTAGCGGGGAACAATGAGCAGTTCTTC. This translates into CASSQLAGLAGNNEQFF. The chain couples TRBV4-2 to TRBJ2-1; 13 nucleotides agree with TRBD2. After removal of 2 bases from V and 5 bases from J, the junction contained 6 bases not matched to a gene. The length of the CDR3 is 17 residues. CDR1 is LGHNA and CDR2 is YNFKEQ in the germline V gene.

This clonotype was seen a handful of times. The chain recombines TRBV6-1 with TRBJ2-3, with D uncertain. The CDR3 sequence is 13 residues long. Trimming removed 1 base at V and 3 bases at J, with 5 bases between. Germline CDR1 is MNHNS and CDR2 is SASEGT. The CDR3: CASSEVVTDTQYF. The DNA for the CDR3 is TGTGCCAGCAGTGAAGTCGTGACAGATACGCAGTATTTT.

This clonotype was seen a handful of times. Here the CDR3 DNA reads TGTGCCAGCAGTCAGGCTGGGCACATGAACACTGAAGCTTTCTTT. Its protein is CASSQAGHMNTEAFF. The chain employs TRBV7-3 and TRBJ1-1; D gene unclear. The CDR3 consists of 15 residues. The V end was cut by 6 bases, the J end by 0 bases, with 14 bases between. CDR1 and CDR2 (germline): SGHTA, FQGTGA. The full variable domain, with the rest looked up from reference TRBV7-3 and TRBJ1-1, is GAGVSQTPSNKVTEKGKYVELRCDPISGHTALYWYRQSLGQGPEFLIYFQGTGAADDSGLPNDRFFAVRPEGSVSTLKIQRTERGDSAVYLCASSQAGHMNTEAFFGQGTRLTVV.

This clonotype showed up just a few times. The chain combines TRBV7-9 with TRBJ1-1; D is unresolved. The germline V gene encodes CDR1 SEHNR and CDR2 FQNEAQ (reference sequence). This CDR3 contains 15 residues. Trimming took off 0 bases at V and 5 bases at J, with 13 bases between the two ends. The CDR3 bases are TGTGCCAGCAGCTTAGCAGTGGGTTTAGAGACTGAAGCTTTCTTT. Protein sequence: CASSLAVGLETEAFF.

The CDR3 region is CSASGLAGFSYEQYF. The CDR3 bases are TGCAGTGCTAGCGGACTAGCGGGCTTCTCCTACGAGCAGTACTTC. The gene calls are TRBV20-1 and TRBJ2-1; the match to TRBD2 covers 11 bases. The J call is doubtful: the DNA matches TRBJ2-7 better. CDR3 length equals 15 residues. Per germline, CDR1 DFQATT and CDR2 SNEGSKA (reference sequence).

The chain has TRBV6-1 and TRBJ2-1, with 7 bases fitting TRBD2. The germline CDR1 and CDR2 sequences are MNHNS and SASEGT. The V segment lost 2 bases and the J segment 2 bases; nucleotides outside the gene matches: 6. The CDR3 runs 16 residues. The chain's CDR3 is CASSERPSGTYNEQFF. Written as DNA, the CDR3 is TGTGCCAGCAGTGAAAGGCCTAGCGGCACCTACAATGAGCAGTTCTTC.

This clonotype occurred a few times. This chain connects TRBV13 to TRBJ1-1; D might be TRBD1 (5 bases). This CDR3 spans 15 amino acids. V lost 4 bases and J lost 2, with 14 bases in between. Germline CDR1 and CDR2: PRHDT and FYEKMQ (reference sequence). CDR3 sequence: CASSSRREINTEAFF. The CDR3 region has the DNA TGTGCCAGCAGCTCACGCAGGGAGATTAACACTGAAGCTTTCTTT.

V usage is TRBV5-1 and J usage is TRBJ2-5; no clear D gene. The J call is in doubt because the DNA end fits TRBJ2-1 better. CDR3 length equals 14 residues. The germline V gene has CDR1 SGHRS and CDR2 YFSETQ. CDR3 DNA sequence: TGCGCCAGCAGCTTGCCCCGGGCAGACAATGAGCAGTTCTTC. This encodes CASSLPRADNEQFF.

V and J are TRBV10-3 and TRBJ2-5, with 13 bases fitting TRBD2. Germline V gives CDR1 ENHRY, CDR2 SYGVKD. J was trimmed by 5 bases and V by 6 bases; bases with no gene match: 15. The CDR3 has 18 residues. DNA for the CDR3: TGTGCCATCAGCGACACACTCACCGGGACTAGCGGGGATGAGACCCAGTACTTC. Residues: CAISDTLTGTSGDETQYF.

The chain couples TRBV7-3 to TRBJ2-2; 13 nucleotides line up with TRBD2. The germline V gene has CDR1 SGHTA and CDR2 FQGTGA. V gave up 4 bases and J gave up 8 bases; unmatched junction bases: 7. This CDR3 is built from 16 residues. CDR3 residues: CASSSGLAGVLGELFF. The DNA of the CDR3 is TGTGCCAGCAGCTCCGGACTAGCGGGAGTTCTGGGGGAGCTGTTTTTT.

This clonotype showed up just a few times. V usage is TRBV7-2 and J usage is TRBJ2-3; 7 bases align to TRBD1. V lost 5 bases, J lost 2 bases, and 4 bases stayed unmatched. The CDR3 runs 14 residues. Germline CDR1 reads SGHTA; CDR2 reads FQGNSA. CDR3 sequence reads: CASSQGQYTDTQYF. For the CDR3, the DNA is TGTGCCAGCAGCCAGGGACAGTACACAGATACGCAGTATTTT.

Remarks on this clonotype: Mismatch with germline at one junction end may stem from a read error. This CDR3 reads CASSRGGPDTGELFF. In DNA, the CDR3 is TGTGCCAGCAGCAGGGGGGGCCCCGACACCGGGGAACTGTTTTTT. This chain uses TRBV7-3 with TRBJ2-2; possible D gene TRBD2, 7 bases. The CDR3 sequence is 15 residues long. Germline-derived CDR1 and CDR2 are SGHTA and FQGTGA.

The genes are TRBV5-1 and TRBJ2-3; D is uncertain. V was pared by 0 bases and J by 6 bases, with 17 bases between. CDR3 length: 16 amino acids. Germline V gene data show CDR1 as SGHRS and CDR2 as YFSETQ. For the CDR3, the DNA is TGCGCCAGCAGCTTGGGGGCCTTCCTAAAATCGGATACGCAGTATTTT. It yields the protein CASSLGAFLKSDTQYF.

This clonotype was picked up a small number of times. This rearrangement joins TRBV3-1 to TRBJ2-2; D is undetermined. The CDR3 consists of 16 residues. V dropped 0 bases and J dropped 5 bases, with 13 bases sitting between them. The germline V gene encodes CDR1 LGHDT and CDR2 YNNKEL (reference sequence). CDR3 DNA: TGTGCCAGCAGCCAAGAGCCCATGGTGGGGACCGGGGAGCTGTTTTTT. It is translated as CASSQEPMVGTGELFF. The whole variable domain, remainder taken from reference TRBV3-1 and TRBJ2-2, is DTAVSQTPKYLVTQMGNDKSIKCEQNLGHDTMYWYKQDSKKFLKIMFSYNNKELIINETVPNRFSPKSPDKAHLNLHINSLELGDSAVYFCASSQEPMVGTGELFFGEGSRLTVL.

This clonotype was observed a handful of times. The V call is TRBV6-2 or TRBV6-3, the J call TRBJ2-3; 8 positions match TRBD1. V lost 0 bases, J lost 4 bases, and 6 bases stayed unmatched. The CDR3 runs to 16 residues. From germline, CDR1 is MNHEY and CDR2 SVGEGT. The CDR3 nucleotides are TGTGCCAGCAGTTACTCTGGCAGGGGGCTTGCAGATACGCAGTATTTT. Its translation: CASSYSGRGLADTQYF.

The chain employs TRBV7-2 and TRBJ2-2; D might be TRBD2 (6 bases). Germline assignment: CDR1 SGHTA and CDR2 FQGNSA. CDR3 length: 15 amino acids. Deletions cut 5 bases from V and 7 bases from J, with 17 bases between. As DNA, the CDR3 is TGTGCCAGCAGCCGTGTAGGAGCGGGTTACGGGGAGCTGTTTTTT. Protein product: CASSRVGAGYGELFF.

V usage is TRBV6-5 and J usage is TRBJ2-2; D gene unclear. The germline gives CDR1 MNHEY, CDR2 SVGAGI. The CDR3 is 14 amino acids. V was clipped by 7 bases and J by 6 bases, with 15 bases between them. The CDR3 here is CASMALLGAGELFF. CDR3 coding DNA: TGTGCCAGCATGGCTCTCCTAGGAGCCGGGGAGCTGTTTTTT.

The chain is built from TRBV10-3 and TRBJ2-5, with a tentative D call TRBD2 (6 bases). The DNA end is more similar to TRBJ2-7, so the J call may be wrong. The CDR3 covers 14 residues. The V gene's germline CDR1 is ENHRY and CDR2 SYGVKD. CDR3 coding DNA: TGTGCCATCAGCCCGCCGGGACTCCACTACGAGCAGTACTTC. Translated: CAISPPGLHYEQYF.

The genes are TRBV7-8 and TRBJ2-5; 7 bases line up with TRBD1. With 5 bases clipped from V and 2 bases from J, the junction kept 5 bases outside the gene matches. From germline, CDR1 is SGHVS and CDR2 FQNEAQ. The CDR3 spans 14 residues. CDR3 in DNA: TGTGCCAGCAGCATGCCGGGACAGCAAGAGACCCAGTACTTC. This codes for CASSMPGQQETQYF.

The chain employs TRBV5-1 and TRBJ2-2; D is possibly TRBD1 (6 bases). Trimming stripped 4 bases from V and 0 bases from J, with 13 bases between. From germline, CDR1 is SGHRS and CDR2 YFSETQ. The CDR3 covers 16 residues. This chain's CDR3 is CASSPGHVANTGELFF. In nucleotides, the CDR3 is TGCGCCAGCAGCCCGGGACACGTCGCGAACACCGGGGAGCTGTTTTTT.

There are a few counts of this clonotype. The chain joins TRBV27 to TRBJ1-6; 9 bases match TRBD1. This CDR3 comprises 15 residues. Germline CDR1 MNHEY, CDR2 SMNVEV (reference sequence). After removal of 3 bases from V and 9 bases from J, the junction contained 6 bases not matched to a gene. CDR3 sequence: CASSLGTGWSSPLHF. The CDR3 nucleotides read TGTGCCAGCAGTTTGGGGACAGGGTGGAGTTCACCCCTCCACTTT.